This T cell receptor (beta chain) came from a study of cytomegalovirus exposure and HLA in healthy donors. Overall study results and limits: The study put 150 to 200 TCR beta chains on its list as cytomegalovirus-associated.

V lost 5 bases and J 4 bases, leaving 28 bases between the germline ends. Germline V gives CDR1 SGHRS, CDR2 YFSETQ. This CDR3 comprises 19 residues. Sequenced by immunoSEQ multiplex PCR; TCRdb stores in-frame clones only, minus some. This table has some 190,000 clones, approximately 86% appearing once. About this clone: Its antigen is as yet unknown.

This chain joins TRBV5-1 and TRBJ2-1; maybe TRBD2 (9 bases). This TCR was recovered from a man aged 25-45 years in good health and CMV-seropositive. Sequencing was carried out using PBMCs. CDR3 DNA sequence: TGCGCCAGCAGAAAGGACAGGGCAGGACTAGCGAGAAGTTACAATGAGCAGTTCTTC. Translation: CASRKDRAGLARSYNEQFF.